In this sample, the clone carrying this T cell receptor beta chain turned up many times. RNA served as the template for amplifying TCR beta CDR3 regions. HTBI primers were used in a first-round RT-PCR, which preceded a second-round multiplex PCR. TCRdb re-analysed the multiplex PCR reads in MiXCR, keeping a single row per CDR3 protein. The sample has about 400,000 distinct CDR3 sequences, 21% seen once. Per germline, CDR1 DFQATT and CDR2 SNEGSKA (reference sequence). Trimming cost V 4 bases and J 4 bases, with 7 bases left between them. The CDR3 has 11 residues. This specimen belongs to a study of Graves' ophthalmopathy and Graves' hyperthyroidism.

The rearrangement links TRBV20-1 to TRBJ1-1; a weak D match, TRBD1 (5 bases). The TCR was taken from a young woman with stable Graves' hyperthyroidism. The specimen sequenced was peripheral blood. The CDR3 nucleotides are TGCAGTGCTACAGGGTCCACTGAAGCTTTCTTT. It is translated as CSATGSTEAFF.